This T cell receptor beta chain was profiled in a study of cytomegalovirus exposure and HLA in healthy donors. The germline V and J ends were trimmed by 7 bases and 3 bases, with 10 bases remaining between them. Germline loops: CDR1 SNHLY, CDR2 FYNNEI. This CDR3 has 12 amino acids. PCR primers comprised 60 Vbeta and 13 Jbeta primers. The assay was immunoSEQ multiplex PCR, and TCRdb's table has in-frame clones only and misses some. The data show 85,000 to 90,000 clones, around 84% seen once. The sample taken for sequencing was PBMCs. The genes are TRBV2 and TRBJ2-7; possible D gene TRBD2, 5 bases. This clonotype was sampled from a man between 35 and 55 years old in good health and CMV-seropositive. Written as DNA, the CDR3 is TGTGCCAGCAAGAGGGCGGACTACGAGCAGTACTTC. Its protein is CASKRADYEQYF.